The next 26 T cell receptor beta chains were all read from a single sample in a study of OX40 agonist ivuxolimab in advanced cancers. Measured with immunoSEQ multiplex PCR; TCRdb has only the in-frame clones, and not every one. In the table there are about 50,000 clones, about three quarters of which are singletons. Sequenced here: CD4+ or CD8+ T cells sorted from blood, sampled in a trial of the OX40 agonist ivuxolimab. Source of these receptors: an adult with an advanced solid tumor such as melanoma, head and neck, liver or kidney cancer.

The rearrangement uses TRBV19 and TRBJ1-1; 7 nucleotides agree with TRBD1. Germline V CDR1 and CDR2: LNHDA, SQIVND (reference sequence). J lost 0 bases, V lost 5 bases, and 9 bases had no gene match. There are 16 residues in the CDR3. CDR3 nucleotide sequence: TGTGCCAGTAGTTTCGGACAGGCAAACTTGAACACTGAAGCTTTCTTT. This gives the protein CASSFGQANLNTEAFF.

The V and J genes are TRBV7-2 and TRBJ2-7; a weak D match, TRBD2 (6 bases). The V gene's germline CDR1 is SGHTA and CDR2 FQGNSA. CDR3 length: 16 amino acids. Deletions cut 5 bases from V and 4 bases from J, with 21 bases between. CDR3: CASSMASAPNYYEQYF. CDR3 sequence (DNA): TGTGCCAGCAGCATGGCTAGCGCTCCCAACTATTACGAGCAGTACTTC.

This clone was found once. This chain joins TRBV27 and TRBJ1-4; perhaps TRBD1 as D (5 bases). V was shortened by 5 bases and J by 4 bases, with 17 bases between the two germline ends. Germline V gives CDR1 MNHEY, CDR2 SMNVEV (reference sequence). The CDR3 sequence is 16 residues long. CDR3 coding DNA: TGTGCCAGCAGTCGACGCACGACAGCCGATAATGAAAAACTGTTTTTT. It codes for CASSRRTTADNEKLFF.

The chain links TRBV27 to TRBJ2-7, with TRBD2 matching over 7 bases. CDR3 length equals 15 residues. Germline V lookup: CDR1 MNHEY, CDR2 SMNVEV (reference sequence). The junction had 10 bases not matched to a gene; V was cut back by 3 bases and J by 5 bases. The CDR3 protein is CASSFSGGIGHEQYF. CDR3 in DNA: TGTGCCAGCAGTTTTTCGGGGGGTATTGGACACGAGCAGTACTTC.

The rearrangement links TRBV7-2 to TRBJ2-5, with 8 bases fitting TRBD1. Trimming took 8 bases from V and 5 from J; bases not matched to a gene: 19. Germline V CDR1 and CDR2: SGHTA, FQGNSA. The CDR3 runs 17 residues. The CDR3 DNA reads TGTGCCAGCGGCGGGTTTCACGGGCCAGGGGGCCAGGAGACCCAGTACTTC. This codes for CASGGFHGPGGQETQYF.

The V call is TRBV5-1, the J call TRBJ1-1; D is ambiguous. Trimming took off 4 bases at V and 1 base at J, with 14 bases between the two ends. The germline CDR1 and CDR2 sequences are SGHRS and YFSETQ. The CDR3 contains 15 residues. DNA for the CDR3: TGCGCCAGCAGCGTGGAGACAAACAAGAACACTGAAGCTTTCTTT. Amino acids: CASSVETNKNTEAFF.

The V gene is TRBV7-8, the J gene TRBJ2-1; D uncertain. Germline-derived CDR1 and CDR2 are SGHVS and FQNEAQ. V was shortened by 3 bases and J by 0 bases, with 9 bases between the two germline ends. This CDR3 region has 15 residues. CDR3 sequence: CASSFSRSSYNEQFF. CDR3 nucleotides: TGTGCCAGCAGCTTTAGCCGGAGCTCCTACAATGAGCAGTTCTTC.

This chain links TRBV5-1 with TRBJ1-2; D is perhaps TRBD1 (6 bases). Trimming took off 2 bases at V and 5 bases at J, with 13 bases between the two ends. The CDR3 runs to 14 residues. From germline, CDR1 is SGHRS and CDR2 YFSETQ. CDR3 sequence reads: CASSLGGELYGYTF. The CDR3 nucleotides are TGCGCCAGCAGCTTAGGGGGGGAACTATATGGCTACACCTTC.

J is TRBJ2-2 and V is TRBV4-2; D is uncertain. The CDR3 spans 13 residues. CDR1 LGHNA and CDR2 YNFKEQ come from the germline V gene. Trimming left V 4 bases short and J 5 bases short, with 8 bases between. The CDR3 sequence is CASSPLSTGELFF. CDR3 DNA sequence: TGTGCCAGCAGCCCCTTGTCAACCGGGGAGCTGTTTTTT.

The V and J genes are TRBV25-1 and TRBJ2-1; 10 bases match TRBD2. The ends lost 6 bases at V and 4 bases at J; junction bases unmatched: 0. This CDR3 has 13 amino acids. Germline lookup yields CDR1 MGHDK and CDR2 SYGVNS. The CDR3 spells CASRTSGYNEQFF. In nucleotides, the CDR3 is TGTGCCAGCAGGACTAGCGGGTACAATGAGCAGTTCTTC.

There are a few counts of this clone. The chain joins TRBV5-1 to TRBJ2-3; 11 bases fit TRBD2. Per germline, CDR1 SGHRS and CDR2 YFSETQ. CDR3 length: 16 residues. With V trimmed by 0 bases and J by 5 bases, 5 bases remained unmatched. CDR3 sequence (DNA): TGCGCCAGCAGCTTGGTACTTGGACTAGCGGGAGATACGCAGTATTTT. This encodes CASSLVLGLAGDTQYF.

This chain links TRBV2 with TRBJ1-5, with unresolved D. V shed 5 bases and J shed 0 bases, with 11 bases lying between them. The CDR3 extends over 15 amino acids. The V gene's germline CDR1 is SNHLY and CDR2 FYNNEI. This chain's CDR3 is CASSPALISNQPQHF. The DNA for the CDR3 is TGTGCCAGCAGTCCGGCCCTAATTAGCAATCAGCCCCAGCATTTT.

The chain is built from TRBV7-6 and TRBJ1-2, with TRBD1 matching 11 bases. There are 17 residues in the CDR3. V lost 5 bases to trimming and J lost 6 bases; unmatched junction nucleotides: 14. Germline-derived CDR1 and CDR2 are SGHVS and FNYEAQ. The CDR3 sequence is CASSLNRDRGRWDGYTF. CDR3 nucleotides: TGTGCCAGCAGCCTCAACCGGGACAGGGGGAGATGGGATGGCTACACCTTC.

This clone was detected only a few times. The chain has TRBV18 and TRBJ2-1, with D perhaps TRBD1 (5 bases). Trimming removed 5 bases from V and 8 bases from J, with 7 bases in between. Looked up from germline, CDR1 is KGHSH and CDR2 is LQKENI. The CDR3 contains 11 residues. The DNA for the CDR3 is TGTGCCAGCTCAACCAGGGATGAGCAGTTCTTC. Its protein product is CASSTRDEQFF.

The chain links TRBV5-1 to TRBJ1-3; D gene ambiguous. Germline values: CDR1 SGHRS, CDR2 YFSETQ. The CDR3 consists of 16 residues. Trimming shortened V by 3 bases and J by 2 bases, and 15 bases separated the two germline ends. The CDR3 coding sequence is TGCGCCAGCAGCTCCTCATTCGGGTCCCCTGGAAACACCATATATTTT. Its protein is CASSSSFGSPGNTIYF.

The V call is TRBV10-3, the J call TRBJ2-7; 10 bases are shared with TRBD2. Germline CDR1 reads ENHRY; CDR2 reads SYGVKD. V lost 3 bases, J lost 4 bases, and 9 bases stayed unmatched. This CDR3 is built from 16 residues. The CDR3 DNA is TGTGCCATCAGTGAACTCTCTAGCGGGAGTCTGTACGAGCAGTACTTC. It is translated as CAISELSSGSLYEQYF.

The chain recombines TRBV7-2 with TRBJ2-5; 12 nucleotides line up with TRBD2. The assigned J gene may be wrong: the sequence end matches TRBJ2-7 better. The CDR3 is 16 residues long. Germline lookup yields CDR1 SGHTA and CDR2 FQGNSA. This chain's CDR3 is CASSLRTSGIIYEQYF. CDR3 nucleotides: TGTGCCAGCAGCTTAAGGACTAGCGGGATAATCTACGAGCAGTACTTC.

This clone was picked up a small number of times. This chain connects TRBV5-6 to TRBJ2-7; 9 nucleotides line up with TRBD2. CDR1 is SGHDT and CDR2 is YYEEEE in the germline V gene. V lost 5 bases to trimming and J lost 0 bases; unmatched junction nucleotides: 3. The CDR3 has 14 residues. CDR3 amino acids: CASSLAGVSYEQYF. DNA for the CDR3: TGTGCCAGCAGTTTAGCGGGAGTCTCCTACGAGCAGTACTTC.

The chain links TRBV28 to TRBJ2-3; weak D call: TRBD2 (5 bases). CDR1 and CDR2 (germline): MDHEN, SYDVKM. V lost 7 bases, J lost 2 bases, and 10 bases lay in between. The CDR3 consists of 13 residues. The CDR3 nucleotides read TGTGCCAGCAATGAGCGGACCACAGATACGCAGTATTTT. Its translation: CASNERTTDTQYF.

The V call is TRBV4-1, the J call TRBJ2-6; the D is unclear. The CDR3 totals 18 residues. CDR1 and CDR2 from the germline V gene are MGHRA and YSYEKL. Trimming removed 0 bases from V and 0 bases from J, with 12 bases in between. CDR3 DNA sequence: TGCGCCAGCAGCCAAGAATACAGATTCATCTCTGGGGCCAACGTCCTGACTTTC. As protein: CASSQEYRFISGANVLTF.

This rearrangement joins TRBV21-1 to TRBJ1-2. TRBV21-1 is deemed a pseudogene. The CDR3 extends over 15 amino acids. The CDR3 protein is CASSETPGRNYGYTF. The CDR3 DNA reads TGTGCCAGCAGTGAAACGCCCGGGAGGAACTATGGCTACACCTTC.

This clone was counted between two and nine times. J is TRBJ1-5 and V is TRBV2, with unresolved D. The CDR3 sequence is 13 residues long. V was trimmed by 3 bases and J by 7 bases, leaving 10 bases between them. Germline lookup yields CDR1 SNHLY and CDR2 FYNNEI. In DNA form, the CDR3 reads TGTGCCAGCAGTGAGGTCCAGCGGCAGCCCCAGCATTTT. Amino acids: CASSEVQRQPQHF. Supplemented by reference TRBV2 and TRBJ1-5, the full variable domain reads EPEVTQTPSHQVTQMGQEVILRCVPISNHLYFYWYRQILGQKVEFLVSFYNNEISEKSEIFDDQFSVERPDGSNFTLKIRSTKLEDSAMYFCASSEVQRQPQHFGDGTRLSIL.

This chain links TRBV18 with TRBJ1-5, with 7 bases that match TRBD1. The germline CDR1 and CDR2 sequences are KGHSH and LQKENI. There are 15 residues in the CDR3. V was clipped by 4 bases and J by 3 bases; unmatched bases: 6. The CDR3 sequence: CASSRYGTDNQPQHF. Written as DNA, the CDR3 is TGTGCCAGCTCACGATACGGGACAGACAATCAGCCCCAGCATTTT.

This rearrangement joins TRBV7-2 to TRBJ2-1, with TRBD2 matching 9 bases. CDR3 length: 15 amino acids. With V trimmed by 5 bases and J by 4 bases, 6 bases remained unmatched. The V gene's germline CDR1 is SGHTA and CDR2 FQGNSA. DNA of the CDR3: TGTGCCAGCAGCCAACGACTAGCGGAATACAATGAGCAGTTCTTC. Its protein is CASSQRLAEYNEQFF.

CDR3 amino acids: CAWSRAGTGNEKLFF. The CDR3 coding sequence is TGTGCCTGGTCTCGCGCCGGGACAGGGAATGAAAAACTGTTTTTT. The chain couples TRBV30 to TRBJ1-4; TRBD1 matches 9 bases. Germline V gene lookup returns CDR1 GTSNPN and CDR2 SVGIG (reference sequence). This CDR3 spans 15 amino acids. After removal of 5 bases from V and 5 bases from J, the junction contained 9 bases not matched to a gene.

The J gene is TRBJ1-5, the V gene TRBV27; a weak D match, TRBD1 (6 bases). The CDR3 consists of 15 residues. CDR1 MNHEY and CDR2 SMNVEV come from the germline V gene (reference sequence). The V end was cut by 0 bases, the J end by 3 bases, with 9 bases between. CDR3 residues: CASSLSGGINQPQHF. For the CDR3, the DNA is TGTGCCAGCAGTTTATCAGGGGGGATCAATCAGCCCCAGCATTTT.